This is a list of T cell receptor beta chains from one sample in a study of CD8 T cells in Susac syndrome. Via MiXCR, TCRdb re-called the immunoSEQ multiplex PCR reads, giving one row per CDR3 protein. The data show 350,000 to 550,000 distinct CDR3 sequences, 75% to 90% seen once. What was sequenced was CD8+ T cells from PBMCs. The receptors originated from a human donor with multiple sclerosis. Each CDR3 is given with its conserved first and last residue. Fields, in order: V gene, clone size, CDR3 protein. Size is stated for part of the rows, as once, few or many counts, or as a class when the clone is expanded.

TRBV18	.	CASSRDRAFYGYTF
TRBV27	once	CASTPGTGGNQPQHF
TRBV29-1	.	CSVEGGVNTNEQFF
TRBV12-3/TRBV12-4	few	CASSPNPGKLFF
TRBV27	once	CASSLAGGLRYNEQFF
TRBV28	.	CATRVRQSYEQYF
TRBV6-1	.	CASSGLGSGGADNEQFF
TRBV4-2	.	CASSQEPVGTDTQYF
TRBV5-4	.	CASSLWRGADTGELFF
TRBV20-1	.	CSASPSRNQPQHF
TRBV30	.	CAWRQGGGRGTEAFF
TRBV6-5	.	CASTSDRINFHGYTF
TRBV6-1	once	CASSILSSGTSPYEQYF
TRBV27	.	CASSQGQGGNQPQHF
TRBV29-1	.	CSARGGTTDTQYF
TRBV4-1	.	CASSHKPPGANVLTF
TRBV9	.	CASSEYGTATNEKLFF
TRBV5-1	.	CASSFKREGQETQYF
TRBV15	.	CATSRPGLDNEQFF
TRBV30	.	CAWSSGEDNYGYTF
TRBV10-3	.	CAISEGSNTGELFF
TRBV28	few	CAVGAGDIQYF
TRBV19	.	CASSLPGHVNEKLFF
TRBV14	once	CASSRVLIGDNETQYF
TRBV6-5	.	CASSYSASGGYDTQYF
TRBV5-6	.	CASSLAQNSGNTIYF
TRBV7-9	.	CASSTSGQGFYEQYF
TRBV28	.	CASSLPQGGSTEAFF
TRBV29-1	.	CSVPDTIRGNYGYTF
TRBV25-1	.	CASSEFPTGWSDTQYF
TRBV20-1	.	CSARAQDDYGYTF
TRBV12-3/TRBV12-4	few	CASSLGQGGEKLFF
TRBV11-2	once	CASSLEGVTPQETQYF
TRBV12-3/TRBV12-4	.	CASSPGTSLSGELFF
TRBV18	.	CASSHSGLLSYEQYF
TRBV5-1	.	CASSLEAGTEALTEAFF
TRBV6-1	.	CASSFQGQLRNTGELFF
TRBV12-3/TRBV12-4	.	CASSDSTGGFETQYF
TRBV29-1	once	CSVEGLAGTPTYNEQFF
TRBV5-1	.	CASSFGQGEDEQYF
TRBV30	.	CAWSVGAGVGEQYF
TRBV24-1	.	CATSDRQRAGELFF
TRBV13	.	CASSLGQGVLGQFF
TRBV6-5	few	CASSYVADLSNQPQHF